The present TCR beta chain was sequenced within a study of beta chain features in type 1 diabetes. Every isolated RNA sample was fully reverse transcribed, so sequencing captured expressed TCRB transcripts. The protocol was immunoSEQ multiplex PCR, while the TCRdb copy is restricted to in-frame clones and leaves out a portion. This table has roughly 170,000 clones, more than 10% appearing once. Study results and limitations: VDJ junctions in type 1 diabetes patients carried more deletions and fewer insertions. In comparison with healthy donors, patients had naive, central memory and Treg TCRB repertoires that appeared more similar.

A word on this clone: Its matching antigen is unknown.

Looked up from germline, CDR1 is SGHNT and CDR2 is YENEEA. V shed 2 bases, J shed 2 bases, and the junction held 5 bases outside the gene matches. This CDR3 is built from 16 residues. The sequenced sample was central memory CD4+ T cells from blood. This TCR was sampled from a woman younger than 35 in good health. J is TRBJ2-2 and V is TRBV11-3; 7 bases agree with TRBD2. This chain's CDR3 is CASSLTPSGNTGELFF. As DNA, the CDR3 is TGTGCCAGCAGCTTAACGCCTAGCGGTAACACCGGGGAGCTGTTTTTT.